The 17 T cell receptor beta chains below all came from one sample that was sequenced in a study of Ad26.COV2.S vaccination and SARS-CoV-2 variants. The assay was immunoSEQ multiplex PCR, and TCRdb's table has in-frame clones only and misses some. The profile covers 300,000 to 350,000 clones, with about 89% appearing a single time and 5% taken by the ten largest. Treatment here: around 19 received Ad26.COV2.S at low or high dose, single or two shots; several received placebo; per-sample allocation not given. The investigators took samples on day 63 after the first vaccine or placebo injection. The material was peripheral blood, obtained in a trial of Ad26.COV2.S vaccine versus placebo. These receptors were taken from a person between 18 and 59 years old who received the Ad26.COV2.S COVID-19 vaccine or a placebo.

The V gene is TRBV10-3, the J gene TRBJ1-3; 7 nucleotides agree with TRBD1. The CDR3 spans 14 residues. Germline V gene sequence: CDR1 ENHRY, CDR2 SYGVKD. The J segment lost 2 bases and the V segment lost 11 bases, leaving 9 bases of the junction unmatched. The CDR3 sequence: CAAHPTGTGNTIYF. For the CDR3, the DNA is TGTGCCGCTCACCCGACAGGGACTGGAAACACCATATATTTT.

This clone was seen a handful of times. The CDR3 nucleotides are TGTGCCAGCAGCTCCAAGACAGGGGTCGGCACTGAAGCTTTCTTT. Its translation: CASSSKTGVGTEAFF. The gene calls are TRBV13 and TRBJ1-1, with 8 bases lining up with TRBD1. The CDR3 covers 15 residues. Trimming at V came to 4 bases and at J to 4 bases, leaving 8 bases not matched to a gene. Germline CDR1 PRHDT, CDR2 FYEKMQ (reference sequence). Full variable domain (missing parts from reference TRBV13 and TRBJ1-1): AAGVIQSPRHLIKEKRETATLKCYPIPRHDTVYWYQQGPGQDPQFLISFYEKMQSDKGSIPDRFSAQQFSDYHSELNMSSLELGDSALYFCASSSKTGVGTEAFFGQGTRLTVV.

The V call is TRBV12-3 or TRBV12-4, the J call TRBJ1-5; D unclear. V shed 5 bases and J shed 8 bases, with 13 bases lying between them. There are 13 residues in the CDR3. The CDR3 coding sequence is TGTGCCAGCAGTAGAAACTTAGGTGAGCCCCAGCATTTT. Translated, it gives CASSRNLGEPQHF.

This chain links TRBV29-1 with TRBJ2-1; D ambiguous. This CDR3 comprises 15 residues. Germline V gene lookup returns CDR1 SQVTM and CDR2 ANQGSEA. The V gene lost 0 bases and the J gene lost 1 base, with 10 bases spanning the gap. CDR3 amino acids: CSVEELGTSYNEQFF. The CDR3 region has the DNA TGCAGCGTTGAAGAATTGGGCACTTCCTACAATGAGCAGTTCTTC.

V gene TRBV19 combines with J gene TRBJ2-3; no clear D gene. V was shortened by 1 base and J by 6 bases, with 11 bases between the two germline ends. The CDR3 sequence is 14 residues long. Germline values: CDR1 LNHDA, CDR2 SQIVND (reference sequence). The CDR3 DNA follows: TGTGCCAGTAGTATAGCCCCAGTCGGGGATACGCAGTATTTT. The encoded protein is CASSIAPVGDTQYF. Full variable domain (missing parts from reference TRBV19 and TRBJ2-3): DGGITQSPKYLFRKEGQNVTLSCEQNLNHDAMYWYRQDPGQGLRLIYYSQIVNDFQKGDIAEGYSVSREKKESFPLTVTSAQKNPTAFYLCASSIAPVGDTQYFGPGTRLTVL.

The V call is TRBV5-1, the J call TRBJ2-1; tentatively, D is TRBD2 (6 bases). Trimming took off 1 base at V and 3 bases at J, with 23 bases between the two ends. Germline V lookup: CDR1 SGHRS, CDR2 YFSETQ. The CDR3 extends over 19 amino acids. CDR3 nucleotide sequence: TGCGCCAGCAGCTTGTGGTACAGCGGGCCGACCAACGACTACAATGAGCAGTTCTTC. Residues: CASSLWYSGPTNDYNEQFF.

V gene TRBV11-2 combines with J gene TRBJ1-6; D gene uncertain. V lost 2 bases and J 5 bases, leaving 16 bases between the germline ends. Germline assignment: CDR1 SGHAT and CDR2 FQNNGV. The CDR3 spans 17 residues. The CDR3 bases are TGTGCCAGCAGCTTACCCCCGCCCCCTTGGGATAATTCACCCCTCCACTTT. It encodes CASSLPPPPWDNSPLHF.

CDR3 sequence (DNA): TGCAGCGTTAGCGAATTTGACTTGAACACTGAAGCTTTCTTT. Translated, it gives CSVSEFDLNTEAFF. This chain uses TRBV29-1 with TRBJ1-1; D not resolved. From germline, CDR1 is SQVTM and CDR2 ANQGSEA. V dropped 5 bases and J dropped 0 bases, with 13 bases sitting between them. The CDR3 consists of 14 residues.

The chain is built from TRBV19 and TRBJ2-1; D not resolved. The CDR3 covers 13 residues. Germline CDR1 LNHDA, CDR2 SQIVND (reference sequence). V dropped 3 bases and J dropped 6 bases, with 9 bases sitting between them. The CDR3 sequence is CASSMGQPNEQFF. The CDR3 DNA is TGTGCCAGTAGTATGGGCCAACCCAATGAGCAGTTCTTC.

The chain uses TRBV18 and TRBJ1-1; D possibly corresponds to TRBD1 (5 bases). This CDR3 comprises 15 residues. V was clipped by 1 base and J by 3 bases, with 12 bases between them. CDR1 is KGHSH and CDR2 is LQKENI in the germline V gene. The CDR3 is CASSPHRSGDTEAFF. The DNA of the CDR3 is TGTGCCAGCTCACCACACAGGTCGGGGGACACTGAAGCTTTCTTT.

The rearrangement joins TRBV9 to TRBJ1-3; the D is unclear. Germline CDR1 is SGDLS and CDR2 is YYNGEE. V was trimmed by 0 bases and J by 2 bases, leaving 6 bases between them. This CDR3 spans 14 amino acids. The CDR3 DNA follows: TGTGCCAGCAGCGTAGGGGCAGCTGGAAACACCATATATTTT. It yields the protein CASSVGAAGNTIYF. The full variable domain, completed using reference TRBV9 and TRBJ1-3, is DSGVTQTPKHLITATGQRVTLRCSPRSGDLSVYWYQQSLDQGLQFLIQYYNGEERAKGNILERFSAQQFPDLHSELNLSSLELGDSALYFCASSVGAAGNTIYFGEGSWLTVV.

The gene calls are TRBV28 and TRBJ2-1; D might be TRBD2 (5 bases). This CDR3 is built from 17 residues. Trimming took 5 bases from V and 9 from J, leaving 26 bases between them. Germline-derived CDR1 and CDR2 are MDHEN and SYDVKM. CDR3: CASSPIPRLYPISEQFF. The CDR3 DNA sequence: TGTGCCAGCAGTCCAATCCCCCGACTATATCCAATTAGTGAGCAGTTCTTC.

V gene TRBV5-1 combines with J gene TRBJ1-1; D is perhaps TRBD1 (5 bases). The CDR3 loop spans 14 amino acids. Trimming removed 0 bases at V and 1 base at J, with 7 bases between. Germline V gene sequence: CDR1 SGHRS, CDR2 YFSETQ. The CDR3: CASSLGQQNTEAFF. CDR3 coding DNA: TGCGCCAGCAGCTTGGGACAGCAGAACACTGAAGCTTTCTTT.

This chain links TRBV10-3 with TRBJ1-1; D remains ambiguous. Trimming left V 3 bases short and J 0 bases short, with 11 bases between. The CDR3 has 15 residues. CDR1 and CDR2 (germline): ENHRY, SYGVKD. The CDR3 spells CAISERGIMNTEAFF. The CDR3 nucleotides are TGTGCCATCAGTGAACGAGGTATTATGAACACTGAAGCTTTCTTT.

This chain joins TRBV18 and TRBJ2-5, with 7 positions matching TRBD1. The germline V gene has CDR1 KGHSH and CDR2 LQKENI. The CDR3 extends over 14 amino acids. Trimming cost V 2 bases and J 4 bases; bases outside gene matches: 4. CDR3 loop: CASSPLGGGETQYF. In DNA form, the CDR3 reads TGTGCCAGCTCACCATTAGGGGGCGGAGAGACCCAGTACTTC.

This rearrangement joins TRBV6-5 to TRBJ2-7, with D perhaps matching TRBD2 (6 bases). CDR3 length equals 14 residues. The V gene lost 6 bases and the J gene lost 4 bases, with 16 bases spanning the gap. Germline CDR1 reads MNHEY; CDR2 reads SVGAGI. As DNA, the CDR3 is TGTGCCAGCAGGGGCGGGGAGACAAGTTACGAGCAGTACTTC. Translation gives CASRGGETSYEQYF.

The rearrangement links TRBV5-4 to TRBJ2-7; 8 bases are a match to TRBD1. The CDR3 runs to 15 residues. The J segment lost 0 bases and the V segment lost 2 bases, leaving 4 bases of the junction unmatched. The germline gives CDR1 SGHNT, CDR2 YYREEE (reference sequence). The CDR3 nucleotides read TGTGCCAGCAGCTTAGGCAGGGGGCTCTCCTACGAGCAGTACTTC. Amino acid sequence: CASSLGRGLSYEQYF.